This TCR beta chain was obtained from a study of blood T cell repertoires in COVID-19. Study-wide context: The United States, Italy and Spain were the sources of the acute and convalescent COVID-19 samples. PBMCs, B-cell-depleted T cells, or T cells were the source of the cDNA or gDNA that made up the material.

Per the original methods: Cell counts per sample came from amplifying reference gene primers. Clones were sequenced by immunoSEQ multiplex PCR, and TCRdb holds only the in-frame ones, with some missing. V, J and clone size are taken as reported in that table, and D and trimming were inferred from the DNA itself. Of 200,000 to 300,000 clones in the sample, around 87% were seen once. In germline, CDR1 is SGHTA, CDR2 FQGNSA. This CDR3 spans 12 amino acids. V was clipped by 4 bases and J by 5 bases, with 9 bases between them. The J gene is TRBJ2-7, the V gene TRBV7-2; no firm D call. Sample: peripheral blood. The clonotype originates from a woman aged 25 to 39 who had recovered from COVID-19. The CDR3 here is CASSSSANEQYF. DNA of the CDR3: TGTGCCAGCAGCTCCTCAGCGAACGAGCAGTACTTC.